This T cell receptor (beta chain) was observed in a study of immune evolution from preneoplasia to lung adenocarcinoma. V shed 1 base and J shed 7 bases, with 11 bases lying between them. The CDR3 loop spans 14 amino acids. The germline V gene encodes CDR1 SEHNR and CDR2 FQNEAQ (reference sequence). Method: immunoSEQ multiplex PCR; TCRdb's copy keeps in-frame clones and lacks some. The repertoire holds around 14,000 clones, 75% to 85% seen once, with 4.9% in the top ten. The sequence was obtained from a person aged 70 to 80 with lung adenocarcinoma. J is TRBJ1-5 and V is TRBV7-9; D not certain. The sequencing sample was made of FFPE minimally invasive lung adenocarcinoma tissue. The CDR3 DNA is TGTGCCAGCAGCTTAGGAGGGAATGGGCAGCCCCAGCATTTT. Encoded protein: CASSLGGNGQPQHF. Using reference TRBV7-9 and TRBJ1-5 for the parts outside the CDR3, the full variable domain is DTGVSQNPRHKITKRGQNVTFRCDPISEHNRLYWYRQTLGQGPEFLTYFQNEAQLEKSRLLSDRFSAERPKGSFSTLEIQRTEQGDSAMYLCASSLGGNGQPQHFGDGTRLSIL.